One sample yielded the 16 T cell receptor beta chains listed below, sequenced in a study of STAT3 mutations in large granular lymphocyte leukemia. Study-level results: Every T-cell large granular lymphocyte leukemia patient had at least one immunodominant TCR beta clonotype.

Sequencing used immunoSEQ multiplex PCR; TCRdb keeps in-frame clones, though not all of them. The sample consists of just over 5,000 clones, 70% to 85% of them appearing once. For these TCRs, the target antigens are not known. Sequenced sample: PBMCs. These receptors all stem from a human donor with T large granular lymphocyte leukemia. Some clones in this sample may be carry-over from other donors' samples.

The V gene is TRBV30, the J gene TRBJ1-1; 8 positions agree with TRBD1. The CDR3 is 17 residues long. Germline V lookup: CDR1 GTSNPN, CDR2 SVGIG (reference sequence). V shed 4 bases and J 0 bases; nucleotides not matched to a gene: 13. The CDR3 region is CAWTPGQAPVMNTEAFF. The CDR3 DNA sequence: TGTGCCTGGACTCCGGGACAGGCCCCGGTCATGAACACTGAAGCTTTCTTT.

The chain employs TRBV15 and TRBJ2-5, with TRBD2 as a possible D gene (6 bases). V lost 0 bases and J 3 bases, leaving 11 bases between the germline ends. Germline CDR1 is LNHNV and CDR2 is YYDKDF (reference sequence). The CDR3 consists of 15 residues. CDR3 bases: TGTGCCACCAGCAGAGATCGGGCTAGCGAAGAGACCCAGTACTTC. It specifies CATSRDRASEETQYF.

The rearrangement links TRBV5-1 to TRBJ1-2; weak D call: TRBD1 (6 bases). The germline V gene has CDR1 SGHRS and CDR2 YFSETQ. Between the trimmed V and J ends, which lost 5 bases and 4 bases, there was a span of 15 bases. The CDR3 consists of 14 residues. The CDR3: CASSGGGASYGYTF. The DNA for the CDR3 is TGCGCCAGCAGTGGGGGGGGCGCGAGCTATGGCTACACCTTC.

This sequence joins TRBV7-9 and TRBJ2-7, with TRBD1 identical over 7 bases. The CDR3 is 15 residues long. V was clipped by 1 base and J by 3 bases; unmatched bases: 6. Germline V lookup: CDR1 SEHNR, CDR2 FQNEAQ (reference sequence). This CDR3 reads CASSLDEGAIYEQYF. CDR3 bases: TGTGCCAGCAGCTTAGATGAGGGGGCGATCTACGAGCAGTACTTC.

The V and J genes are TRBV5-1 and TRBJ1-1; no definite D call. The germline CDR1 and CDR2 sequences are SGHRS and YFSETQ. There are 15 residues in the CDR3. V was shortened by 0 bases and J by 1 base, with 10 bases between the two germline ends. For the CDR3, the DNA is TGCGCCAGCAGCTTGGGGGAGTGGCAGAACACTGAAGCTTTCTTT. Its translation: CASSLGEWQNTEAFF.

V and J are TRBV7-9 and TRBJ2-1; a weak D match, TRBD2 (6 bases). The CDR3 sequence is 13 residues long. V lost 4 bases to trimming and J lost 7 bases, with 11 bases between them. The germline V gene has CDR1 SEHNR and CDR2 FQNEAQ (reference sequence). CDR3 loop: CASSSGVINEQFF. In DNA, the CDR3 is TGTGCCAGCAGCTCGGGAGTTATTAATGAGCAGTTCTTC.

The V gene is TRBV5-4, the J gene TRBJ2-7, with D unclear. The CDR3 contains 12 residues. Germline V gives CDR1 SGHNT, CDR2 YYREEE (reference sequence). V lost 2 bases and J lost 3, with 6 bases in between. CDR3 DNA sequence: TGTGCCAGCAGCTTCTACAACTACGAGCAGTACTTC. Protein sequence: CASSFYNYEQYF.

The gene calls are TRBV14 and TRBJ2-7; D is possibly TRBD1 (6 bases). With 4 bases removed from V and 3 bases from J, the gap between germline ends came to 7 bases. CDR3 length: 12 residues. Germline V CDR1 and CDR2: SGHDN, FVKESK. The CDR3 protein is CASSRTVYEQYF. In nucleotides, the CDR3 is TGTGCCAGCAGCCGGACAGTCTACGAGCAGTACTTC. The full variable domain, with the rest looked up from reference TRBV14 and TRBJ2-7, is EAGVTQFPSHSVIEKGQTVTLRCDPISGHDNLYWYRRVMGKEIKFLLHFVKESKQDESGMPNNRFLAERTGGTYSTLKVQPAELEDSGVYFCASSRTVYEQYFGPGTRLTVT.

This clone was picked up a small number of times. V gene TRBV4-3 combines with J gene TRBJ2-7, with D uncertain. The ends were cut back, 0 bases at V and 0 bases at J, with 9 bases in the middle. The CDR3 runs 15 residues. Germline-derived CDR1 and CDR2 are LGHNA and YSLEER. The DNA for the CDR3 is TGCGCCAGCAGCCAAGATTGGCAGGACTCCTACGAGCAGTACTTC. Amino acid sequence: CASSQDWQDSYEQYF.

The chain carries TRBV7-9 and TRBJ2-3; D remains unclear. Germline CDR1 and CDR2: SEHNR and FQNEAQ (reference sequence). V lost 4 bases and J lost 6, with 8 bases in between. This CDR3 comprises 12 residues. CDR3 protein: CASSSTFDTQYF. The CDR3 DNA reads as TGTGCCAGCAGCTCTACGTTTGATACGCAGTATTTT.

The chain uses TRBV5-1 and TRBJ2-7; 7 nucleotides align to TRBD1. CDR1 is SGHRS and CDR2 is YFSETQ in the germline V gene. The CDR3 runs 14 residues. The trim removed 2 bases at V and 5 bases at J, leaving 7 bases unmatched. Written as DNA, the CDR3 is TGCGCCAGCAGCTTAGGGACAGACTGGGACGAGCAGTACTTC. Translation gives CASSLGTDWDEQYF.

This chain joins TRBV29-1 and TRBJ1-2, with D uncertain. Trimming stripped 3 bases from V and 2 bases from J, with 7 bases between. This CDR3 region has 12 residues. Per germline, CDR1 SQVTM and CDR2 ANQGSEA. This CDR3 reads CSVDDPNYGYTF. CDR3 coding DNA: TGCAGCGTTGATGACCCCAACTATGGCTACACCTTC.

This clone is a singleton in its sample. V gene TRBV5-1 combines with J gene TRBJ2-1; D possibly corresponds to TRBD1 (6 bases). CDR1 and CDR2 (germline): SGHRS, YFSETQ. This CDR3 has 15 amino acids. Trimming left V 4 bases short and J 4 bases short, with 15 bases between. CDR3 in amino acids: CASSLSGDGYNEQFF. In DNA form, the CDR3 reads TGCGCCAGCAGCCTCTCAGGGGATGGTTACAATGAGCAGTTCTTC.

The CDR3 region is CASSFANLGNDEQFF. Written as DNA, the CDR3 is TGCGCCAGCAGCTTCGCAAATTTGGGTAACGATGAGCAGTTCTTC. The V and J genes are TRBV5-1 and TRBJ2-1; D call uncertain. The CDR3 covers 15 residues. Germline V gene lookup returns CDR1 SGHRS and CDR2 YFSETQ. The V gene lost 2 bases and the J gene lost 8 bases, with 17 bases spanning the gap.

The CDR3, as DNA: TGCAGCGTTGAAGTATGGGAAGGGGGCTCCTACGAGCAGTACTTC. It specifies CSVEVWEGGSYEQYF. This chain uses TRBV29-1 with TRBJ2-7; tentative D call: TRBD1 (6 bases). The germline CDR1 and CDR2 sequences are SQVTM and ANQGSEA. CDR3 length: 15 residues. The V and J ends lost 1 base and 0 bases respectively, with 13 bases between them.

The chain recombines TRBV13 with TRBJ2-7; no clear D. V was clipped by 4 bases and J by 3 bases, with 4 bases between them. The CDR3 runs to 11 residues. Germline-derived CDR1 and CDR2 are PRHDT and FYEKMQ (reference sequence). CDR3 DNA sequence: TGTGCCAGCAGCTCCAGCTACGAGCAGTACTTC. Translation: CASSSSYEQYF. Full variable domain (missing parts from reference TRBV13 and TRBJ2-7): AAGVIQSPRHLIKEKRETATLKCYPIPRHDTVYWYQQGPGQDPQFLISFYEKMQSDKGSIPDRFSAQQFSDYHSELNMSSLELGDSALYFCASSSSYEQYFGPGTRLTVT.